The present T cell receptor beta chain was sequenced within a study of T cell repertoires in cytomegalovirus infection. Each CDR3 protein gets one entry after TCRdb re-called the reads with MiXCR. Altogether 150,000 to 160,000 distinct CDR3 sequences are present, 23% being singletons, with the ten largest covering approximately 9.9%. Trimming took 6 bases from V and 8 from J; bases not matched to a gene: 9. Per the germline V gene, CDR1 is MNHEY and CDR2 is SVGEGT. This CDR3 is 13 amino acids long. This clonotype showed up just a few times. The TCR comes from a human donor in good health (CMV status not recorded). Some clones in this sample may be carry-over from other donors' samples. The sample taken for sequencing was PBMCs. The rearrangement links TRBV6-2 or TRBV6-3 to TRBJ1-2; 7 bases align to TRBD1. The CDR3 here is CASRPNRGRGYTF. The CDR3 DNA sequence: TGTGCCAGCAGACCCAACAGGGGCAGAGGCTACACCTTC.